This T cell receptor (beta chain) was recorded in a study of blood T cell repertoires in COVID-19. As for the study in general: Acute-phase and convalescent COVID-19 samples originated in the United States, Italy and Spain. PBMCs, B-cell-depleted T cells, or T cells provided the cDNA or gDNA that made up the material.

Methods used by the authors: By means of reference gene primer amplification, nucleated cell counts were estimated. Profiling relied on immunoSEQ multiplex PCR, and the TCRdb table lists in-frame clones only, not all of them. The V and J calls and clone size are taken from that table; D and trimming were inferred from the DNA. The sample shows fewer than 75,000 clones, about 86% of them seen only once. CDR1 is LGHNA, CDR2 YNFKEQ, per germline. This CDR3 region has 16 residues. Deletions cut 0 bases from V and 3 bases from J, with 12 bases between. The clonotype was recovered from a man aged 50 to 60 with active COVID-19. The chain combines TRBV4-2 with TRBJ1-5; possible D gene TRBD1, 6 bases. Sequencing was performed on peripheral blood. This chain's CDR3 is CASSQDAGATNQPQHF. The CDR3 DNA is TGTGCCAGCAGCCAAGATGCAGGGGCGACCAATCAGCCCCAGCATTTT.